The 25 T cell receptor beta chains below all came from one sample that was sequenced in a study of blood T cell repertoires in COVID-19. The method was immunoSEQ multiplex PCR; TCRdb's version includes in-frame clones alone and lacks a portion of them. Of 200,000 to 250,000 clones in the sample, 70% to 90% were seen once. The sequencing input was PBMCs or T cells enriched from blood (not recorded which). These receptors all come from a man aged 35 to 55 who had recovered from COVID-19.

This clone was detected once. The chain couples TRBV12-3 or TRBV12-4 to TRBJ2-1, with TRBD2 matching over 9 bases. The CDR3 totals 12 residues. V dropped 8 bases and J dropped 11; count of bases not matched to a gene: 7. For the CDR3, the DNA is TGTGCCAGCTCTTTAGCTAGCGGGAAGCAGTTCTTC. It encodes CASSLASGKQFF.

The V and J genes are TRBV27 and TRBJ1-1; TRBD1 is a possible D gene (5 bases). Germline V gene sequence: CDR1 MNHEY, CDR2 SMNVEV (reference sequence). The V gene lost 4 bases and the J gene lost 4 bases, with 10 bases spanning the gap. The CDR3 spans 13 residues. CDR3: CASSSNRFTEAFF. The CDR3 DNA reads as TGTGCCAGCAGTTCAAACAGGTTCACTGAAGCTTTCTTT.

The V and J genes are TRBV28 and TRBJ2-5; D is perhaps TRBD2 (6 bases). CDR3 length equals 15 residues. In germline, CDR1 is MDHEN, CDR2 SYDVKM. V lost 5 bases and J 5 bases, leaving 18 bases between the germline ends. The CDR3 region has the DNA TGTGCCAGCAGTCCGCCGCGGGGAGGCGGGGAGACCCAGTACTTC. Translated, it gives CASSPPRGGGETQYF.

V is TRBV6-5 and J is TRBJ2-7; 8 positions agree with TRBD1. This CDR3 is built from 15 residues. V trimming: 8 bases; J trimming: 3 bases; junction bases outside the gene matches: 12. Germline values: CDR1 MNHEY, CDR2 SVGAGI. The CDR3 coding sequence is TGTGCCAGCGGTATAGACAGGGGACGTCACTACGAGCAGTACTTC. Translating gives CASGIDRGRHYEQYF.

This rearrangement joins TRBV29-1 to TRBJ1-1; D is unclear. CDR1 and CDR2 (germline): SQVTM, ANQGSEA. The ends were cut back, 5 bases at V and 1 base at J, with 14 bases in the middle. The CDR3 runs to 14 residues. CDR3 protein: CSVRRANPNTEAFF. The CDR3 nucleotides are TGCAGCGTTCGCCGAGCAAACCCGAACACTGAAGCTTTCTTT. The whole variable domain, remainder taken from reference TRBV29-1 and TRBJ1-1, is SAVISQKPSRDICQRGTSLTIQCQVDSQVTMMFWYRQQPGQSLTLIATANQGSEATYESGFVIDKFPISRPNLTFSTLTVSNMSPEDSSIYLCSVRRANPNTEAFFGQGTRLTVV.

The chain combines TRBV6-5 with TRBJ1-5; D perhaps matches TRBD1 (5 bases). Germline-derived CDR1 and CDR2 are MNHEY and SVGAGI. V was cut by 7 bases and J by 0 bases, with 10 bases left in between. The CDR3 spans 14 residues. CDR3 bases: TGTGCCAGCATTCAGGGTATTAGCAATCAGCCCCAGCATTTT. Residues: CASIQGISNQPQHF.

V usage is TRBV2 and J usage is TRBJ2-1; TRBD1 agrees at 9 bases. Germline V gene data show CDR1 as SNHLY and CDR2 as FYNNEI. There are 17 residues in the CDR3. The J segment lost 6 bases and the V segment lost 6 bases, leaving 15 bases of the junction unmatched. The CDR3: CASRPTGGITGGNEQFF. The CDR3, as DNA: TGTGCCAGCAGACCAACAGGGGGCATCACAGGGGGCAATGAGCAGTTCTTC.

The chain employs TRBV3-1 (or the pseudogene TRBV3-2) and TRBJ1-2; 7 bases line up with TRBD1. CDR3 length: 16 amino acids. CDR1 and CDR2 from the germline V gene are LGHDT and YNNKEL (reference sequence). J gave up 6 bases and V 0 bases, and 10 bases lay outside the gene matches. CDR3: CASSQDYLQGRHGYTF. CDR3 nucleotides: TGTGCCAGCAGCCAAGATTATCTACAGGGGAGACATGGCTACACCTTC.

With regard to this clone: The same CDR3 can be traced to other DNA sequences in this sample. The chain links TRBV11-2 to TRBJ2-7; the match to TRBD2 covers 9 bases. The CDR3 sequence is 13 residues long. Germline V gives CDR1 SGHAT, CDR2 FQNNGV. V was pared by 6 bases and J by 2 bases, with 2 bases of the junction left unmatched. The CDR3 is CASSLAGPYEQYF. The CDR3 DNA is TGTGCCAGCAGTCTAGCGGGACCCTACGAGCAGTACTTC.

This clone was seen once. The chain combines TRBV6-6 with TRBJ1-2; possible D gene TRBD1, 6 bases. Trimming took off 7 bases at V and 2 bases at J, with 23 bases between the two ends. The germline gives CDR1 MNHNY, CDR2 SVGAGI (reference sequence). The CDR3 length is 17 residues. The CDR3 DNA reads TGTGCCAGCACTCGAAGGGGGAACAGGCCCTTCAACTATGGCTACACCTTC. It yields the protein CASTRRGNRPFNYGYTF.

V usage is TRBV5-1 and J usage is TRBJ1-2; TRBD1 aligns across 7 bases. The CDR3 spans 17 residues. Trimming removed 1 base from V and 3 bases from J; junction bases left unmatched: 12. Germline values: CDR1 SGHRS, CDR2 YFSETQ. CDR3 coding DNA: TGCGCCAGCAGCTTGTCAGGGGGGAACCCAGGACACTATGGCTACACCTTC. Translating it yields CASSLSGGNPGHYGYTF.

The CDR3 here is CASSQELALSYEQYF. The CDR3, as DNA: TGCGCCAGCAGCCAAGAGTTGGCCCTTTCCTACGAGCAGTACTTC. The chain couples TRBV4-1 to TRBJ2-7, with D unresolved. V was cut by 0 bases and J by 1 base, with 10 bases left in between. The CDR3 sequence is 15 residues long. CDR1 MGHRA and CDR2 YSYEKL come from the germline V gene.

This clone was picked up a small number of times. The chain recombines TRBV5-1 with TRBJ2-3; maybe TRBD2 (5 bases). From germline, CDR1 is SGHRS and CDR2 YFSETQ. The V and J ends lost 7 bases and 2 bases respectively, with 11 bases between them. This CDR3 contains 13 residues. The CDR3 DNA is TGCGCCAGCTTCGAGAGGGTCACAGATACGCAGTATTTT. It is translated as CASFERVTDTQYF.

This clone was counted only a few times. J is TRBJ2-3 and V is TRBV7-9; 8 bases agree with TRBD1. Germline values: CDR1 SEHNR, CDR2 FQNEAQ (reference sequence). V dropped 1 base and J dropped 2; count of bases not matched to a gene: 5. The CDR3 runs to 16 residues. Here the CDR3 reads CASSLVRTGSTDTQYF. In DNA form, the CDR3 reads TGTGCCAGCAGCTTAGTGAGGACAGGGTCCACAGATACGCAGTATTTT.

This rearrangement joins TRBV5-1 to TRBJ2-2; D ambiguous. The germline V gene encodes CDR1 SGHRS and CDR2 YFSETQ. Trimming left V 0 bases short and J 4 bases short, with 7 bases between. The CDR3 totals 14 residues. CDR3 amino acids: CASSLVTATGELFF. Here the CDR3 DNA reads TGCGCCAGCAGCTTGGTAACAGCCACCGGGGAGCTGTTTTTT.

The table lists this clone with a count of one. CDR3 in DNA: TGTGCCAGCAGCCAAAAATGGGACAGGGTTTCACCCCTCCACTTT. Amino acid sequence: CASSQKWDRVSPLHF. This rearrangement joins TRBV3-1 (or the pseudogene TRBV3-2) to TRBJ1-6, with 9 bases lining up with TRBD1. The V segment lost 2 bases and the J segment 9 bases; nucleotides outside the gene matches: 5. Germline loops: CDR1 LGHDT, CDR2 YNNKEL (reference sequence). The CDR3 consists of 15 residues.

The chain has TRBV28 and TRBJ1-4, with a possible D match to TRBD1 (5 bases). CDR1 and CDR2 (germline): MDHEN, SYDVKM. The CDR3 is 16 amino acids. Trimming took off 2 bases at V and 4 bases at J, with 14 bases between the two ends. CDR3 sequence: CASSLVQAGGNEKLFF. As DNA, the CDR3 is TGTGCCAGCAGTTTAGTACAGGCGGGGGGTAATGAAAAACTGTTTTTT.

The J gene is TRBJ1-3, the V gene TRBV7-9, with D perhaps TRBD1 (6 bases). CDR1 and CDR2 (germline): SEHNR, FQNEAQ (reference sequence). Trimming took off 0 bases at V and 0 bases at J, with 12 bases between the two ends. The CDR3 consists of 17 residues. The CDR3 DNA reads as TGTGCCAGCAGCTTAGCGGACAGCCTGAGCTCTGGAAACACCATATATTTT. As protein: CASSLADSLSSGNTIYF.

The V call is TRBV9, the J call TRBJ1-3, with D tentatively TRBD1 (5 bases). Trimming shortened V by 0 bases and J by 2 bases, and 15 bases separated the two germline ends. CDR1 is SGDLS, CDR2 YYNGEE, per germline. The length of the CDR3 is 17 residues. In DNA form, the CDR3 reads TGTGCCAGCAGCGTAGGGACCGGAGGGGTTCCTGGAAACACCATATATTTT. Amino acid sequence: CASSVGTGGVPGNTIYF.

The rearrangement joins TRBV5-1 to TRBJ1-4; perhaps TRBD1 as D (5 bases). The germline V gene encodes CDR1 SGHRS and CDR2 YFSETQ. Trimming took 4 bases from V and 5 from J, leaving 12 bases between them. CDR3 size: 14 residues. CDR3 sequence (DNA): TGCGCCAGCAGCCTACAGGTCACCAATGAAAAACTGTTTTTT. Protein product: CASSLQVTNEKLFF. Variable domain in full (rest from reference TRBV5-1 and TRBJ1-4): KAGVTQTPRYLIKTRGQQVTLSCSPISGHRSVSWYQQTPGQGLQFLFEYFSETQRNKGNFPGRFSGRQFSNSRSEMNVSTLELGDSALYLCASSLQVTNEKLFFGSGTQLSVL.

V and J are TRBV3-1 (or the pseudogene TRBV3-2) and TRBJ1-2, with TRBD1 matching 11 bases. Germline CDR1 LGHDT, CDR2 YNNKEL (reference sequence). There are 15 residues in the CDR3. V lost 4 bases, J lost 5 bases, and 6 bases stayed unmatched. The CDR3 spells CASSPPGQGAYGYTF. For the CDR3, the DNA is TGTGCCAGCAGCCCACCCGGACAGGGGGCTTATGGCTACACCTTC.

CDR3 DNA sequence: TGTGCCAGCAGCCACCCGAGAAAAGCCGGGGAGCTGTTTTTT. Encoded protein: CASSHPRKAGELFF. The chain employs TRBV11-2 and TRBJ2-2; D is unclear. Trimming took 5 bases from V and 6 from J, leaving 13 bases between them. Per germline, CDR1 SGHAT and CDR2 FQNNGV. This CDR3 has 14 residues.

This clone has only a few counts. This rearrangement joins TRBV7-9 to TRBJ2-6; D call uncertain. Trimming took off 7 bases at V and 3 bases at J, with 7 bases between the two ends. The CDR3 spans 13 residues. The germline gives CDR1 SEHNR, CDR2 FQNEAQ (reference sequence). In DNA form, the CDR3 reads TGTGCCAGCACCTTTCATGGGGCCAACGTCCTGACTTTC. Translating it yields CASTFHGANVLTF.

The J gene is TRBJ2-5, the V gene TRBV5-1, with D possibly TRBD1 on 6 matching bases. V lost 6 bases to trimming and J lost 3 bases, with 12 bases between them. Germline CDR1 SGHRS, CDR2 YFSETQ. This CDR3 is 13 amino acids long. The CDR3 protein is CASTWDTKETQYF. The CDR3 DNA reads TGCGCCAGCACCTGGGACACGAAAGAGACCCAGTACTTC.

The chain combines TRBV28 with TRBJ1-6; 8 nucleotides match TRBD1. CDR1 and CDR2 from the germline V gene are MDHEN and SYDVKM. The CDR3 consists of 18 residues. The V gene end was trimmed by 3 bases and the J gene end by 1 base; junction bases not matched to a gene: 8. The CDR3 reads CASSLSGGLGSYNSPLHF. The CDR3 DNA sequence: TGTGCCAGCAGTTTGTCAGGGGGCTTAGGATCCTATAATTCACCCCTCCACTTT. Based on the CDR3 plus reference TRBV28 and TRBJ1-6, the full variable domain is DVKVTQSSRYLVKRTGEKVFLECVQDMDHENMFWYRQDPGLGLRLIYFSYDVKMKEKGDIPEGYSVSREKKERFSLILESASTNQTSMYLCASSLSGGLGSYNSPLHFGNGTRLTVT.